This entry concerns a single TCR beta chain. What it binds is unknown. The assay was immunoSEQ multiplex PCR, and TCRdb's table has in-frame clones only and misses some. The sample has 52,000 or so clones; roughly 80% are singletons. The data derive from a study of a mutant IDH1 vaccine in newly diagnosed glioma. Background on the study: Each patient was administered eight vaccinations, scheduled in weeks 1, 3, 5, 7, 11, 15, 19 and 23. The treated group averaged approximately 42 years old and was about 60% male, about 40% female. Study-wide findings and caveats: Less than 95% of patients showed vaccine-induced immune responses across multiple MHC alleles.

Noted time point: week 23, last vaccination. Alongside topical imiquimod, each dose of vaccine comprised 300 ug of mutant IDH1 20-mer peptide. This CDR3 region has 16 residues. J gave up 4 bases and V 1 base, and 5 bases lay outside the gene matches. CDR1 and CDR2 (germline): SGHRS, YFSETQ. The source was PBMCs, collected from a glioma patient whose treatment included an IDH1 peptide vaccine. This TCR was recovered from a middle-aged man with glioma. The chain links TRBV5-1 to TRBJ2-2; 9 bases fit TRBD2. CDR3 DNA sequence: TGCGCCAGCAGCTTGTTTGCGGGGGGGCTCACCGGGGAGCTGTTTTTT. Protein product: CASSLFAGGLTGELFF.